A single sample is the source of the 24 T cell receptor beta chains below, sequenced in a study of beta chain features in type 1 diabetes. No cognate antigen is known for these TCRs. The isolated RNA, all of it, was reverse transcribed, so expressed TCRB transcripts were what got sequenced. Profiling relied on immunoSEQ multiplex PCR, and the TCRdb table lists in-frame clones only, not all of them. The sample includes about 390,000 clones, 9.6% of them seen just once. Whole-study results and caveats: In every one of the four CD4+ subsets, TCRB CDR3s were moderately but significantly shorter in Type 1 diabetes patients.

The sequencing input was central memory CD4+ T cells from blood. The source of these receptors is a man aged 25 to 40 with type 1 diabetes.

This clone was observed a handful of times. The chain joins TRBV7-6 to TRBJ1-6; D gene unclear. CDR3 length equals 13 residues. Trimming left V 1 base short and J 8 bases short, with 6 bases between. Germline V gene lookup returns CDR1 SGHVS and CDR2 FNYEAQ. CDR3 sequence reads: CASSLEVDSPLHF. CDR3 bases: TGTGCCAGCAGCTTAGAGGTGGATTCACCCCTCCACTTT.

For the CDR3, the DNA is TGTGCCAGCAGGTTGGGACAGAGGGACTATGGCTACACCTTC. Translation gives CASRLGQRDYGYTF. The V gene is TRBV6-1, the J gene TRBJ1-2; 7 bases map to TRBD1. J was trimmed by 3 bases and V by 6 bases; bases with no gene match: 7. Germline V CDR1 and CDR2: MNHNS, SASEGT. This CDR3 is built from 14 residues.

In the case of this clone: A much larger clone differs from this one at a single base, so this may be a read error. V and J are TRBV7-8 and TRBJ1-1; a weak D match, TRBD1 (5 bases). Trimming pared 5 bases from V and 1 base from J, leaving 8 bases between. The CDR3 length is 13 residues. Germline CDR1 SGHVS, CDR2 FQNEAQ. In DNA, the CDR3 is TGTGCCAGCAGCCCACAGGAGAACACTGAAGCTTTCTTT. Its translation: CASSPQENTEAFF.

The rearrangement links TRBV7-2 to TRBJ2-5, with 9 positions matching TRBD1. CDR3 length: 14 residues. Germline CDR1 and CDR2: SGHTA and FQGNSA. The ends lost 4 bases at V and 5 bases at J; junction bases unmatched: 5. The CDR3 reads CASSSGTGRETQYF. CDR3 in DNA: TGTGCCAGCAGCTCTGGGACAGGGAGGGAGACCCAGTACTTC.

The V gene is TRBV28, the J gene TRBJ2-3, with D uncertain. Germline CDR1 and CDR2: MDHEN and SYDVKM. The V end lost 4 bases, the J end lost 6 bases, and 14 bases lay between the germline ends. The CDR3 extends over 14 amino acids. The CDR3 loop reads CASSSGPPLDTQYF. Written as DNA, the CDR3 is TGTGCCAGCAGTTCTGGACCCCCTTTGGATACGCAGTATTTT.

In this sample, this clone turned up a few times. The rearrangement joins TRBV5-3 to TRBJ2-1; D gene unclear. TRBV5-3 is sorted into the ORF group, with uncertain function. CDR3 length: 16 residues. Trimming removed 0 bases from V and 0 bases from J, with 10 bases in between. The CDR3 coding sequence is TGTGCCAGAAGCTTGGTCGGCAGAAGCTCCTACAATGAGCAGTTCTTC. Translation: CARSLVGRSSYNEQFF.

This clone has a handful of counts. The chain has TRBV7-9 and TRBJ2-5; D possibly corresponds to TRBD1 (7 bases). Trimming left V 1 base short and J 5 bases short, with 14 bases between. The CDR3 contains 15 residues. Per the germline V gene, CDR1 is SEHNR and CDR2 is FQNEAQ (reference sequence). CDR3 region: CASSLVGGGRETQYF. CDR3 DNA: TGTGCCAGCAGCTTAGTTGGAGGGGGCAGGGAGACCCAGTACTTC.

This clone was recorded a few times. J is TRBJ1-2 and V is TRBV28; TRBD1 might be the D (5 bases). Trimming cost V 2 bases and J 0 bases, with 10 bases left between them. Germline V gene sequence: CDR1 MDHEN, CDR2 SYDVKM. CDR3 length: 15 residues. As DNA, the CDR3 is TGTGCCAGCAGTTTAGGGCAGGACACTAACTATGGCTACACCTTC. It translates to CASSLGQDTNYGYTF.

This chain uses TRBV14 with TRBJ1-2; D is perhaps TRBD1 (6 bases). The CDR3 runs to 12 residues. V dropped 4 bases and J dropped 7 bases, with 10 bases sitting between them. Germline lookup yields CDR1 SGHDN and CDR2 FVKESK. The CDR3 DNA reads TGTGCCAGCAGCCGGGGGGCAGCTGGCTACACCTTC. Amino acids: CASSRGAAGYTF.

There are a few counts of this clone. The chain joins TRBV25-1 to TRBJ2-1, with 10 bases matching TRBD2. The CDR3 is made up of 16 amino acids. Germline loops: CDR1 MGHDK, CDR2 SYGVNS. V was clipped by 3 bases and J by 3 bases; unmatched bases: 5. The DNA for the CDR3 is TGTGCCAGCAGTGACCCTAGCGGGAGTAACTACAATGAGCAGTTCTTC. Amino acid sequence: CASSDPSGSNYNEQFF.

In its sample, this clone was seen many times. V usage is TRBV18 and J usage is TRBJ1-1; D gene ambiguous. Looked up from germline, CDR1 is KGHSH and CDR2 is LQKENI. The CDR3 is 16 amino acids. With 5 bases removed from V and 1 base from J, the gap between germline ends came to 17 bases. CDR3 loop: CASSTQMADSNTEAFF. In nucleotides, the CDR3 is TGTGCCAGCTCAACTCAAATGGCAGATTCGAACACTGAAGCTTTCTTT.

This clone was picked up many times. The CDR3 reads CASSQNRATEAFF. CDR3 DNA: TGCGCCAGCAGCCAAAACAGGGCCACTGAAGCTTTCTTT. This chain uses TRBV4-3 with TRBJ1-1, with D perhaps matching TRBD1 (6 bases). This CDR3 is built from 13 residues. Trimming took 2 bases from V and 4 from J, leaving 8 bases between them. The V gene's germline CDR1 is LGHNA and CDR2 YSLEER.

This clone was recorded a few times. V is TRBV30 and J is TRBJ2-7, with TRBD2 as a possible D gene (5 bases). Germline CDR1 is GTSNPN and CDR2 is SVGIG (reference sequence). The CDR3 has 15 residues. Trimming removed 0 bases at V and 1 base at J, with 13 bases between. The CDR3 DNA reads TGTGCCTGGAGTGTACGGGGAATTCGGTCCTACGAGCAGTACTTC. Amino acid sequence: CAWSVRGIRSYEQYF.

The table lists this clone with many counts. The chain recombines TRBV6-1 with TRBJ1-5; D ambiguous. Germline CDR1 and CDR2: MNHNS and SASEGT. This CDR3 is 13 amino acids long. V dropped 4 bases and J dropped 6 bases, with 10 bases sitting between them. The DNA for the CDR3 is TGTGCCAGCAGTGTACTGGAGGGTCAGCCCCAGCATTTT. This translates into CASSVLEGQPQHF.

V usage is TRBV9 and J usage is TRBJ2-5; no clear D gene. The CDR3 totals 14 residues. The V gene's germline CDR1 is SGDLS and CDR2 YYNGEE. The ends were cut back, 4 bases at V and 2 bases at J, with 12 bases in the middle. CDR3 DNA: TGTGCCAGCAGCCAAGATCGGGCTCAAGAGACCCAGTACTTC. Encoded protein: CASSQDRAQETQYF. Variable domain in full (rest from reference TRBV9 and TRBJ2-5): DSGVTQTPKHLITATGQRVTLRCSPRSGDLSVYWYQQSLDQGLQFLIQYYNGEERAKGNILERFSAQQFPDLHSELNLSSLELGDSALYFCASSQDRAQETQYFGPGTRLLVL.

Ten or more counts support this clone. V gene TRBV11-2 combines with J gene TRBJ2-7, with TRBD1 as a possible D gene (6 bases). Germline CDR1 reads SGHAT; CDR2 reads FQNNGV. This CDR3 comprises 13 residues. V was shortened by 2 bases and J by 5 bases, with 10 bases between the two germline ends. For the CDR3, the DNA is TGTGCCAGCAGCTTACAGGGGACCGACGAGCAGTACTTC. Residues: CASSLQGTDEQYF. Variable domain in full (rest from reference TRBV11-2 and TRBJ2-7): EAGVAQSPRYKIIEKRQSVAFWCNPISGHATLYWYQQILGQGPKLLIQFQNNGVVDDSQLPKDRFSAERLKGVDSTLKIQPAKLEDSAVYLCASSLQGTDEQYFGPGTRLTVT.

This clone was recorded at least ten times. The chain couples TRBV7-2 to TRBJ2-4; tentatively, D is TRBD1 (6 bases). Looked up from germline, CDR1 is SGHTA and CDR2 is FQGNSA. This CDR3 spans 15 amino acids. V shed 4 bases and J shed 6 bases, with 16 bases lying between them. The CDR3 sequence: CASSSRGNVGNIQYF. As DNA, the CDR3 is TGTGCCAGCAGCTCCAGGGGTAATGTCGGAAACATTCAGTACTTC.

In its sample, this clone was seen a few times. The chain couples TRBV6-6 to TRBJ2-1; 8 bases map to TRBD2. V gave up 6 bases and J gave up 8 bases; unmatched junction bases: 6. Germline V gene lookup returns CDR1 MNHNY and CDR2 SVGAGI (reference sequence). The CDR3 is 13 residues long. The CDR3 coding sequence is TGTGCCAGCAGGGCTAGCGGGTCCTATGAGCAGTTCTTC. Its protein is CASRASGSYEQFF.

This chain connects TRBV27 to TRBJ1-6; D possibly corresponds to TRBD1 (6 bases). The germline CDR1 and CDR2 sequences are MNHEY and SMNVEV (reference sequence). Between the trimmed V and J ends, which lost 6 bases and 10 bases, there was a span of 10 bases. The CDR3 contains 12 residues. This chain's CDR3 is CASRYRESPLHF. The CDR3 DNA reads TGTGCCAGCAGATACAGGGAATCACCCCTCCACTTT.

There are a few counts of this clone. This chain connects TRBV28 to TRBJ2-7, with 9 bases matching TRBD1. CDR1 and CDR2 (germline): MDHEN, SYDVKM. The CDR3 covers 14 residues. Trimming took 6 bases from V and 4 from J; bases not matched to a gene: 7. In DNA form, the CDR3 reads TGTGCCAGCAGAGGCACAGGGGGCGGGTACGAGCAGTACTTC. Residues: CASRGTGGGYEQYF.

This clone appeared many times. At the DNA level, this CDR3 is encoded by other sequences in the same sample as well. The chain joins TRBV6-1 to TRBJ2-6; D assignment may be TRBD1 or TRBD2 (5 bases each). Deletions cut 7 bases from V and 4 bases from J, with 8 bases between. The V gene's germline CDR1 is MNHNS and CDR2 SASEGT. The CDR3 is made up of 13 amino acids. CDR3 in DNA: TGTGCCAGCACAGGGAGAGGGGCCAACGTCCTGACTTTC. Translated: CASTGRGANVLTF.

The V and J genes are TRBV11-2 and TRBJ2-1; 8 bases match TRBD2. The CDR3 contains 15 residues. Germline V lookup: CDR1 SGHAT, CDR2 FQNNGV. V lost 6 bases, J lost 0 bases, and 4 bases stayed unmatched. The CDR3 DNA sequence: TGTGCCAGCAGTCCCGGGACTAGCTCCTACAATGAGCAGTTCTTC. Amino acids: CASSPGTSSYNEQFF.

The chain carries TRBV5-1 and TRBJ2-1, with D possibly called TRBD1 or TRBD2 (5 bases each). This CDR3 spans 15 amino acids. Trimming stripped 5 bases from V and 8 bases from J, with 20 bases between. Germline V gene data show CDR1 as SGHRS and CDR2 as YFSETQ. The CDR3, as DNA: TGCGCCAGCAGGAGGGCTCCGGAAGGGGTAGATGAGCAGTTCTTC. This codes for CASRRAPEGVDEQFF.

V usage is TRBV9 and J usage is TRBJ1-5; TRBD1 matches 8 bases. V lost 3 bases and J lost 4; bases outside the gene matches: 0. The CDR3 runs 13 residues. The germline CDR1 and CDR2 sequences are SGDLS and YYNGEE. The CDR3 protein is CASSGTGNQPQHF. For the CDR3, the DNA is TGTGCCAGCAGCGGGACAGGGAATCAGCCCCAGCATTTT. Looking up the rest from reference TRBV9 and TRBJ1-5 gives the full variable domain: DSGVTQTPKHLITATGQRVTLRCSPRSGDLSVYWYQQSLDQGLQFLIQYYNGEERAKGNILERFSAQQFPDLHSELNLSSLELGDSALYFCASSGTGNQPQHFGDGTRLSIL.